Detailed here is one TCR beta chain. Its antigen target is currently unknown. Nothing much larger sits one base from this clone, and base qualities are not available. One collaborating source in Seattle enrolled patients during active infection and followed them longitudinally through the course of disease. Collaborating institutions collected whole blood in K2EDTA tubes following their own protocols. Collaborator samples were shipped for TCRbeta analysis as frozen whole blood, isolated PBMCs, or DNA extracted from either sample type. These data come from a study of blood T cell repertoires in COVID-19 (TCRdb year 2020). Some background on the complete study: Collaborator samples came from the United States, Italy and Spain and covered acute and convalescent phases of COVID-19. The samples were drawn from the first 160 participants of the ongoing ImmuneRACE study and from some 1,300 subjects provided by 6 global collaborators. Where available, HLA class I and class II types were taken from metadata supplied by the sample provider and were not determined by assay-based typing. The prospective study material was composed of cDNA or gDNA derived from T cells, B-cell-depleted T cells, or PBMCs. The dataset comprised deeply sampled blood TCRbeta repertoires from subjects exposed to, actively infected with, or recovered from COVID-19. Nearly every sample came with metadata listing a de-identified subject ID, COVID-19 status, age in years and sex. The repertoires were released in a freely available public database meant as a resource for research on the immune response to SARS-CoV-2. General conclusions and limits of the study: How much clinical and demographic metadata was included differed by source and by participant, and the metadata was provided uncurated.

Via the germline V gene (reference sequence), CDR1 is LNHDA and CDR2 SQIVND. The CDR3 numbers 16 residues from cysteine through phenylalanine. Just the 48-base CDR3 DNA is kept, in frame starting at base 1. The junction shows trimming of 5 bases on V and 4 bases on J, and the gene matches do not reach 7 bases of it. The immunoSEQ Assay, a bias-controlled multiplex PCR, was used to amplify TCRbeta CDR3 regions from genomic DNA. Under the source paper's analysis protocol: The number of nucleated cells in each sample was estimated by amplification of reference gene primers within the assay. To quantify the absolute abundance of each unique TCRbeta CDR3 rearrangement, sequence reads were collapsed and filtered. For each sample, productive Simpson clonality was calculated as the square root of Simpson's diversity index across productive rearrangements. TCRdb retrieved this table from immuneACCESS and kept in-frame rearrangements only. Not all clones are present; in checked studies, unresolved V genes account for under half, and no reason is known for the remainder. D and trimming come from the DNA, and the V and J calls and clone size come from that table. The sample contains about 120,000 clones, 86% of them found a single time. Over 10% of the sample is taken by the ten largest.

Sequenced input: peripheral blood. This clonotype originated in a woman aged 70-85 years with COVID-19, enrolled during active disease. The chain couples TRBV19 to TRBJ2-3; the central 12 bases match TRBD1. The CDR3 region: CASSPWGTGGSDTQYF. The nucleotide sequence is given as TGTGCCAGTAGTCCCTGGGGGACAGGGGGCTCAGATACGCAGTATTTT.